This note documents a single T cell receptor beta chain sequence. Antigen specificity is unknown. Since the CDR3 does not end with the conserved phenylalanine or tryptophan, this likely comes from a read error. TCR beta cDNA came from approximately 540 ng total RNA, primed with a constant-region primer. Investigators got TCR beta libraries out of three nested multiplex PCR rounds, done with slightly modified ARM-PCR. TRBV1-TRBV30 forward primers paired with a C-beta reverse primer drove the first two PCR rounds, about 9 cycles each. In TCRdb, the multiplex PCR reads were re-called with MiXCR into one record per CDR3 protein. The repertoire consists of 50,000 or so distinct CDR3 sequences, with around 73% occurring once and the leading ten covering about 24%. This sample stems from a study of tumor-infiltrating lymphocytes in primary liver carcinoma. Germline V CDR1 and CDR2: MNHNS, SASEGT. The CDR3 has 16 residues. V was trimmed by 2 bases and J by 2 bases, leaving 15 bases between them.

The tissue used was unsorted bulk material of roughly 17-34 mg. RNA and DNA were co-extracted from it with the AllPrep DNA/RNA mini kit. Points from the study as a whole: Tumor region pairs showed greater overlap than either tumor-adjacent or tumor-blood pairs did. The top-250-clone fraction was significantly higher in tumors than in blood (p = 0.039).

Material: liver tumor tissue from sampling region 5. This sample's subset: tumor region T5, tumor centre. The TCR comes from a man in his forties with primary liver carcinoma and hepatitis B virus infection. The chain is built from TRBV6-1 and TRBJ2-5; the D gene is possibly TRBD1 (6 bases). The CDR3 loop reads CASSETLGQLQETQYY. The CDR3 DNA is TGTGCCAGCAGTGAAACACTTGGACAGCTACAAGAGACCCAGTACTAC.